This T cell receptor beta chain was profiled in a study of T cells of healthy individuals. The length of the CDR3 is 11 residues. Germline V gene sequence: CDR1 DFQATT, CDR2 SNEGSKA (reference sequence). TCRdb fed the 5' RACE reads into MiXCR, producing one record per CDR3 protein. The data contain about 96,000 distinct CDR3 sequences, 15% to 20% of them singletons. This clonotype was seen ten or more times. This chain links TRBV20-1 with TRBJ1-4; D is ambiguous. The sequence derives from a human donor in good health. CDR3 loop: CTFSFREKLFF. The CDR3 coding sequence is TGCACCTTTAGTTTCAGAGAAAAACTGTTTTTT.